This TCR beta chain was captured by sequencing in a study of human T cells and chemical hapten exposure. Original analysis: Ranging from roughly 20,000 to 750,000, TCR counts per sample had a median value of around 94,000. In TCRdb, the RACE reads were re-called with MiXCR into one record per CDR3 protein. What appears here as the V and J calls and clone size reflects TCRdb's work, not the paper's. The repertoire holds roughly 120,000 distinct CDR3 sequences, approximately 9% seen once, with 1.5% to 2% in the top ten. Whole-study results and caveats: DPC sensitization produced no change in TCRs with frequency above 1 in 1000.

The CDR3 covers 15 residues. V was cut by 5 bases and J by 4 bases, with 14 bases left in between. Per germline, CDR1 SGHNT and CDR2 YENEEA. The time point denotes: healthy volunteer bleed at 2 weeks. The total RNA was obtained from whole blood that was not fractionated. This clonotype was recorded many times. No antigen is known for it. Specimen: whole blood. The rearrangement joins TRBV11-3 to TRBJ2-2; maybe TRBD2 (7 bases). The clonotype comes from a male donor in good health. Some clones in this sample may be carry-over from other donors' samples. This CDR3 is CASSPGGLSTGELFF. The CDR3 DNA follows: TGTGCCAGCAGCCCCGGGGGGCTGAGCACCGGGGAGCTGTTTTTT.